The text below deals with one T cell receptor (beta chain). As yet, its antigen is unknown. This sample is drawn from a study of T cells after yellow fever vaccination. For the study at large: SMART-Seq v4 Ultra Low Input prepared the low-cell-number fractions. Overall study results and limits: Of the clonotypes, a small share occurred in both CD4 and CD8 compartments. Though it reached lower strength, the secondary response hit its peak faster, day 5 versus 15. Most clones from primary vaccination were detected again post-booster (just over 95% CD4, around 88% CD8).

TCRdb fed the 5' RACE reads into MiXCR, producing one record per CDR3 protein. The sample contains just over 300,000 distinct CDR3 sequences, 3.6% of which appear only once. The sequence was obtained from a man between 18 and 29 years old who received the YFV17D yellow fever vaccine. The starting material was PBMCs, obtained on the day of the yellow fever booster vaccination.

CDR3 in amino acids: CSAKGARTDTQYF. The CDR3 region has the DNA TGCAGTGCTAAAGGGGCCCGCACAGATACGCAGTATTTT. The rearrangement uses TRBV20-1 and TRBJ2-3; tentatively, D is TRBD1 (5 bases). The CDR3 extends over 13 amino acids. Germline-derived CDR1 and CDR2 are DFQATT and SNEGSKA (reference sequence). Trimming left V 4 bases short and J 1 base short, with 9 bases between.